What follows describes a single T cell receptor (beta chain). Its specificity is unknown. This sample is part of a study of T and B cells in COVID-19 patients. Across the study: COVID-19 patients gave peripheral blood either during active infection or after recovery. Study results and limitations: Few blood samples existed from mildly ill patients during symptoms or early in severe cases. Patients with COVID-19 reportedly showed strongly skewed T cell receptor beta variable and joining gene usage. Highly clonal in active COVID-19, TRB repertoires exceeded healthy-donor diversity and richness at recovery.

BIOMED2 TRB-A/B primer pools were used in multiplex TRB PCR. TCRdb re-called the multiplex PCR reads through MiXCR, storing one row per CDR3 protein. The table includes tens of thousands of distinct CDR3 sequences, about 30% detected once. Each TRB amplification used roughly 220-550 ng of genomic DNA from blood. V lost 6 bases and J 10 bases, leaving 19 bases between the germline ends. The length of the CDR3 is 15 residues. V and J are TRBV12-3 or TRBV12-4 and TRBJ1-6; maybe TRBD1 (5 bases). Sequenced: blood. The clonotype was recovered from a human donor who had recovered from COVID-19. Here the CDR3 DNA reads TGTGCCAGCAGCCCCAGGGCGGGGGGGGACTCACCCCTCCACTTT. Its protein product is CASSPRAGGDSPLHF.